A selection of T cell receptor beta chains follows, all from one sample in a study of post-analysis software for immune sequencing data. One entry per CDR3 protein results from TCRdb running MiXCR on the PCR reads. The repertoire consists of approximately 360,000 distinct CDR3 sequences, with approximately 38% occurring once and the leading ten covering 13%. The source material was blood. Receptors originate from a girl aged 5-17 years with multiple sclerosis. Each CDR3 is given without its conserved first and last residue. Fields, in order: clone size, V gene, J gene, CDR3 protein. The listing skips clone size in some rows; elsewhere it reads once, few, many or a size class.

abundance: few
v_gene: TRBV4-1
j_gene: TRBJ2-5
CDR3aa: ASSHGSGGDQETQY

abundance: NA
v_gene: TRBV12-3/TRBV12-4
j_gene: TRBJ2-7
CDR3aa: ASSLQGRYEQY

abundance: few
v_gene: TRBV20-1
j_gene: TRBJ1-1
CDR3aa: SANRDRGRNTEAF

abundance: NA
v_gene: TRBV9
j_gene: TRBJ2-5
CDR3aa: ASSVGGGDGETQY

abundance: NA
v_gene: TRBV4-1
j_gene: TRBJ2-1
CDR3aa: ASSQRTSGPDNEQF

abundance: few
v_gene: TRBV12-3/TRBV12-4
j_gene: TRBJ1-1
CDR3aa: ASSPGRLDDIKAEAF

abundance: many
v_gene: TRBV4-1
j_gene: TRBJ2-3
CDR3aa: ASSQDASGGLGTQY

abundance: NA
v_gene: TRBV5-6
j_gene: TRBJ1-2
CDR3aa: ASSLKGGVGYT

abundance: NA
v_gene: TRBV20-1
j_gene: TRBJ2-1
CDR3aa: SARDGPYNEQF

abundance: once
v_gene: TRBV12-3/TRBV12-4
j_gene: TRBJ2-3
CDR3aa: ASRVGGDPGSDTQY

abundance: NA
v_gene: TRBV12-3/TRBV12-4
j_gene: TRBJ2-5
CDR3aa: ASSLTRDYGETQY

abundance: NA
v_gene: TRBV6-2/TRBV6-3
j_gene: TRBJ1-5
CDR3aa: ASSYSIRAVRGLGQPQH

abundance: few
v_gene: TRBV27
j_gene: TRBJ1-1
CDR3aa: ASRRGMDTEAF

abundance: NA
v_gene: TRBV9
j_gene: TRBJ2-3
CDR3aa: ASSAGPHDTQY

abundance: few
v_gene: TRBV6-5
j_gene: TRBJ1-4
CDR3aa: ASSWTGPSEKLF

abundance: NA
v_gene: TRBV5-6
j_gene: TRBJ1-4
CDR3aa: ASSPSRGEKPF

abundance: few
v_gene: TRBV9
j_gene: TRBJ2-1
CDR3aa: ASSVGGGDEQF

abundance: few
v_gene: TRBV20-1
j_gene: TRBJ2-3
CDR3aa: SARLLAGGSTDTQY